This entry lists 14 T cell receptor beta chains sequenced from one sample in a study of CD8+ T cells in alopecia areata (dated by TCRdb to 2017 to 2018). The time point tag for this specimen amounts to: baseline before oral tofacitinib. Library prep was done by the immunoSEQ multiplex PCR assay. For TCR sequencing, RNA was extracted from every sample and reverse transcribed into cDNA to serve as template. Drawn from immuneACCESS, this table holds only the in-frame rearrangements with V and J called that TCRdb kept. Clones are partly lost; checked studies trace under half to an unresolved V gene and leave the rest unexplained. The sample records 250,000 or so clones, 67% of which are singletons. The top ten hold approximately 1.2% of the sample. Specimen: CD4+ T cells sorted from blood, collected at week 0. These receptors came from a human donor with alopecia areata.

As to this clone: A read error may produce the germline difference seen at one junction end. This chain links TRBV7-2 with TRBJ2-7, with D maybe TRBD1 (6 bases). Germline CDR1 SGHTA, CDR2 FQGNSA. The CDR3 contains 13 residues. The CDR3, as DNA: TGTGCCAGCACCTTAGGACAGATCTACGAGCAGTACTTC. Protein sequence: CASTLGQIYEQYF.

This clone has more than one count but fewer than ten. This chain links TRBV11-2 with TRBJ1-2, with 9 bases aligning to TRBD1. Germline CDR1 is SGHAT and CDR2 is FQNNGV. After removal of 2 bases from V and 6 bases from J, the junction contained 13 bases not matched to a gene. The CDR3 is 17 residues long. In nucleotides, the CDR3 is TGTGCCAGCAGCTTACAGGGACAGGGTGGTTCGCTTAATGGCTACACCTTC. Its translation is CASSLQGQGGSLNGYTF. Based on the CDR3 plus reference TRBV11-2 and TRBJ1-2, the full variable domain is EAGVAQSPRYKIIEKRQSVAFWCNPISGHATLYWYQQILGQGPKLLIQFQNNGVVDDSQLPKDRFSAERLKGVDSTLKIQPAKLEDSAVYLCASSLQGQGGSLNGYTFGSGTRLTVV.

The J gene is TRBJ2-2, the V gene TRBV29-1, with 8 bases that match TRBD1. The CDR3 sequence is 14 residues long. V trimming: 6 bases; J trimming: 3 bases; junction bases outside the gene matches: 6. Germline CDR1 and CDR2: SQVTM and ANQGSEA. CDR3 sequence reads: CSVGQGGDTGELFF. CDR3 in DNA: TGCAGCGTAGGACAGGGCGGCGACACCGGGGAGCTGTTTTTT.

The CDR3 nucleotides are TGTGCCAGCACCCCTACAGGGGTTGCAGATACGCAGTATTTT. Protein sequence: CASTPTGVADTQYF. The gene calls are TRBV7-6 and TRBJ2-3; 7 nucleotides line up with TRBD1. The CDR3 totals 14 residues. In germline, CDR1 is SGHVS, CDR2 FNYEAQ. The V segment lost 7 bases and the J segment 4 bases; nucleotides outside the gene matches: 8.

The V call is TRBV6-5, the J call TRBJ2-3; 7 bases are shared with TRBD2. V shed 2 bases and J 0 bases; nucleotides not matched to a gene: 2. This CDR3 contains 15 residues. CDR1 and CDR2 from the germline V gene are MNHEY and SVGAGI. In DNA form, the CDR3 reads TGTGCCAGCAGTTACCTAGCGGCTAGCACAGATACGCAGTATTTT. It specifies CASSYLAASTDTQYF.

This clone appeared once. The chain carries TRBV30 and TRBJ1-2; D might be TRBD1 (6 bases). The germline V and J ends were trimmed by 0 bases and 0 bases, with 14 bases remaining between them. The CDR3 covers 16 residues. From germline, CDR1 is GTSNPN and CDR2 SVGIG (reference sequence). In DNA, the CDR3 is TGTGCCTGGAGTGTGACCAGGGGCTACTCTAACTATGGCTACACCTTC. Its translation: CAWSVTRGYSNYGYTF. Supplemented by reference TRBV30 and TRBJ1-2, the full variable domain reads SQTIHQWPATLVQPVGSPLSLECTVEGTSNPNLYWYRQAAGRGLQLLFYSVGIGQISSEVPQNLSASRPQDRQFILSSKKLLLSDSGFYLCAWSVTRGYSNYGYTFGSGTRLTVV.

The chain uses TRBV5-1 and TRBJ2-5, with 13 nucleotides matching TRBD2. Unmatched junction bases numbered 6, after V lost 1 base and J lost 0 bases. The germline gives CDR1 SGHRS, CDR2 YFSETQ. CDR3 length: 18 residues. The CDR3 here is CASSLLATSGGNQETQYF. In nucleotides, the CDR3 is TGCGCCAGCAGCTTGTTAGCGACTAGCGGGGGGAACCAAGAGACCCAGTACTTC.

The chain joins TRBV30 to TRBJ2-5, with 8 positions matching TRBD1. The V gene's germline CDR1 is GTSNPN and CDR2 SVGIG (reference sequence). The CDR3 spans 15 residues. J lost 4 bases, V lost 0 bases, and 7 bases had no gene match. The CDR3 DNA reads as TGTGCCTGGAGTGTAGGAGAGACAGGGGTAGAGACCCAGTACTTC. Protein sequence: CAWSVGETGVETQYF.

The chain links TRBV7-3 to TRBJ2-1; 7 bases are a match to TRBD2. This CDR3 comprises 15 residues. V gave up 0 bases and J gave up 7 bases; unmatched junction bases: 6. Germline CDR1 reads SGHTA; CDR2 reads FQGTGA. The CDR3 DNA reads TGTGCCAGCAGCTTAACCCGGGGGGTCCCTAATGAGCAGTTCTTC. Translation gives CASSLTRGVPNEQFF.

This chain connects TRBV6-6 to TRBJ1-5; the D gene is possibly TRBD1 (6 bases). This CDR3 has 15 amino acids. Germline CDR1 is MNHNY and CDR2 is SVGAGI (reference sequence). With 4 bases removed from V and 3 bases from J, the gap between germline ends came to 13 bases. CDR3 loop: CASSSHGQPNQPQHF. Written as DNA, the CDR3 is TGTGCCAGCAGTTCCCATGGACAGCCCAATCAGCCCCAGCATTTT.

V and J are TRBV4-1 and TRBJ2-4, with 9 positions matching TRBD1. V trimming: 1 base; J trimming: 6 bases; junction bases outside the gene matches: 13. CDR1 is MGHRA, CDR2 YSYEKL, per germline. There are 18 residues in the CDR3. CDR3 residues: CASSQVPGQGTNPNIQYF. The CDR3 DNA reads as TGCGCCAGCAGCCAAGTCCCGGGACAGGGAACTAATCCAAACATTCAGTACTTC.

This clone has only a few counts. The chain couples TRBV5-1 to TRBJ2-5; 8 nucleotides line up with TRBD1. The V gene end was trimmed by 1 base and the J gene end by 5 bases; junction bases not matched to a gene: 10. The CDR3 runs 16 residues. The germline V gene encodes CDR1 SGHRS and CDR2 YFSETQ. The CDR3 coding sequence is TGCGCCAGCAGCTTGCCAACGACAGGGGCCGGGGAGACCCAGTACTTC. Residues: CASSLPTTGAGETQYF.

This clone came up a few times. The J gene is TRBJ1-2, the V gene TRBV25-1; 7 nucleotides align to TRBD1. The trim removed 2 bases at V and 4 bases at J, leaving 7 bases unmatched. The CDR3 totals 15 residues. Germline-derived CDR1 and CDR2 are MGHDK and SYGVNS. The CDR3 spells CASSEGRDSLYGYTF. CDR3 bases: TGTGCCAGCAGTGAAGGACGGGACAGTCTCTATGGCTACACCTTC.

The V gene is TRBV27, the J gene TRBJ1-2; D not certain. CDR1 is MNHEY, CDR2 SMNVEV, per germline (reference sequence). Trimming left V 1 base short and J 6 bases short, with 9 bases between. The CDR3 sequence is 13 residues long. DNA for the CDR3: TGTGCCAGCAGTTTATTTTCCGGGAATGGCTACACCTTC. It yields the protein CASSLFSGNGYTF.